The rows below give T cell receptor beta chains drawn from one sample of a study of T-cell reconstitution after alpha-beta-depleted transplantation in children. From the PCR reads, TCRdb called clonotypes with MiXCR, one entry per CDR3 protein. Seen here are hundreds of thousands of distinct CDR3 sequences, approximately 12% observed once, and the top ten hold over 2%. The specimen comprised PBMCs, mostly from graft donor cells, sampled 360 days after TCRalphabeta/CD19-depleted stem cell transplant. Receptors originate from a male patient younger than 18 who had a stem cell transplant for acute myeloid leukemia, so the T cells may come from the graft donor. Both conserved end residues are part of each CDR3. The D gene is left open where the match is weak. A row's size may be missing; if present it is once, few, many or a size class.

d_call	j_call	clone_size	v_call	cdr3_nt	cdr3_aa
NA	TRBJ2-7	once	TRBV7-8	TGTGCCAGCAGCCAAGCAGAGCGCCTCTCCTACGAGCAGTACTTC	CASSQAERLSYEQYF
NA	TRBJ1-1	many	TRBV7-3	TGTGCCAGCAGCTTACCAGGGAAGCATAACACTGAAGCTTTCTTT	CASSLPGKHNTEAFF
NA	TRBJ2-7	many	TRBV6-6	TGTGCCAGCAGTTCCTACAGCTACTACGAGCAGTACTTC	CASSSYSYYEQYF
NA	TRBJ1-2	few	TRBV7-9	TGTGCCAGCAGCATCTGGGGGCGCGGCTACACCTTC	CASSIWGRGYTF
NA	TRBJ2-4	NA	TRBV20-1	TGCAGTGCCGACAGGGAGGGCAAAAACATTCAGTACTTC	CSADREGKNIQYF
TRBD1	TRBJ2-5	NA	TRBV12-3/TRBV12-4	TGTGCCAGCAGTTTCTCAATCGGGACAGGGGGCAGGGAGACCCAGTACTTC	CASSFSIGTGGRETQYF
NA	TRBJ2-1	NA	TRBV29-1	TGCAGCACCCGCAGCGGACCCAATGAGCAGTTCTTC	CSTRSGPNEQFF
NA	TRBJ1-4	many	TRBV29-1	TGCAGCGGCGGACAAGGGAGGGCTGAAAAACTGTTTTTT	CSGGQGRAEKLFF
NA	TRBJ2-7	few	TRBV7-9	TGTGCCAGCAGCGCCTCTTGGGCCCACGAGCAGTACTTC	CASSASWAHEQYF
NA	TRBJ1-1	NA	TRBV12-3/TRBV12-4	TGTGCCAGCAGTGGAGGGGCAGGGAGAGCTTTCTTT	CASSGGAGRAFF
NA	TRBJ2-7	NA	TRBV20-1	TGCAGTGCTAGAGATCCAGGGACGGGGTCCTACGAGCAGTACTTC	CSARDPGTGSYEQYF